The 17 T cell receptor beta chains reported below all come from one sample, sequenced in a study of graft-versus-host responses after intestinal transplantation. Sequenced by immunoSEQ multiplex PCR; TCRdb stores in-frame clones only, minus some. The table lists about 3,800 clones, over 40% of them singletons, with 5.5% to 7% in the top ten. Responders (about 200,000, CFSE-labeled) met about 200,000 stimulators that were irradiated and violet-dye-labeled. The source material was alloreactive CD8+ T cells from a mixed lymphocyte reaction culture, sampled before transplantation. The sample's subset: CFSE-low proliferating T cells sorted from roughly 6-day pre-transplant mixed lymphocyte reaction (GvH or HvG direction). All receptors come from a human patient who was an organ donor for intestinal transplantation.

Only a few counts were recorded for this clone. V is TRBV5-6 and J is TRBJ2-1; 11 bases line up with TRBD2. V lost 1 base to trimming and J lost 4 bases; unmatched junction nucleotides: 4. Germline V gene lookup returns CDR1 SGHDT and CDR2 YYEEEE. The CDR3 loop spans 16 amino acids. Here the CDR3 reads CASSLNPSGRYNEQFF. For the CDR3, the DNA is TGTGCCAGCAGCTTGAACCCTAGCGGGAGGTACAATGAGCAGTTCTTC.

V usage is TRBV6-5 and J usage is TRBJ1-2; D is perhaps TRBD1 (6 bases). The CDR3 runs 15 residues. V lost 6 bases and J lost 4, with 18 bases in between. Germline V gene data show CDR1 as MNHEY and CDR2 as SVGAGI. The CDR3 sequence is CASSSNGQILYGYTF. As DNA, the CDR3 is TGTGCCAGCAGCTCGAACGGACAGATTCTCTATGGCTACACCTTC.

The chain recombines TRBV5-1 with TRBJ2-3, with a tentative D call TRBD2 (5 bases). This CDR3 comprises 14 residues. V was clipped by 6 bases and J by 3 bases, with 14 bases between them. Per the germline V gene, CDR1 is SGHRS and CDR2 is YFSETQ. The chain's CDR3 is CASKGEGNTDTQYF. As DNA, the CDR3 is TGCGCCAGCAAAGGAGAGGGAAATACAGATACGCAGTATTTT.

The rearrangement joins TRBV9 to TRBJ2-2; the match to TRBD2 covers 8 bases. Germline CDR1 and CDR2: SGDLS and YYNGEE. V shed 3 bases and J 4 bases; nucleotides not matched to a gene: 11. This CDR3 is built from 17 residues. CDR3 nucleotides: TGTGCCAGCAGCGGAGGGGGTAGCGGGACTGCCACCGGGGAGCTGTTTTTT. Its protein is CASSGGGSGTATGELFF.

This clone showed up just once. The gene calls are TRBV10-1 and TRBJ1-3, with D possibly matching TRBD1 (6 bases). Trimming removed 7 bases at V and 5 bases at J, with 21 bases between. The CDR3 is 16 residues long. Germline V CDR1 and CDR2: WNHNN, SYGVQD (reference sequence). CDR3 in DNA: TGCGCCAGCACTTGGGACAAGCAAAAAATGAGAAACACCATATATTTT. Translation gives CASTWDKQKMRNTIYF.

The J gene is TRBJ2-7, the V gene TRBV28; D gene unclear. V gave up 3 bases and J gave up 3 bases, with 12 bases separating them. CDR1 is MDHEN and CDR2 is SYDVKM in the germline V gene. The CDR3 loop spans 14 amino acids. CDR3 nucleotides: TGTGCCAGCAGTTTTTACGCGAGCCGCTACGAGCAGTACTTC. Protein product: CASSFYASRYEQYF. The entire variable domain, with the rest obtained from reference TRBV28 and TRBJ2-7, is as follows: DVKVTQSSRYLVKRTGEKVFLECVQDMDHENMFWYRQDPGLGLRLIYFSYDVKMKEKGDIPEGYSVSREKKERFSLILESASTNQTSMYLCASSFYASRYEQYFGPGTRLTVT.

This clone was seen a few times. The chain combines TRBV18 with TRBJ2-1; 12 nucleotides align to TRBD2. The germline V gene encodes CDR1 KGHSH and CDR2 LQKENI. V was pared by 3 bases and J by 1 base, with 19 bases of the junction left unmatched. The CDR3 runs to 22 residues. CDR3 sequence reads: CASSPSGTAGTSGLVSYNEQFF. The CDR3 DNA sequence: TGTGCCAGCTCACCGAGCGGGACAGCCGGGACTAGCGGGTTGGTATCCTACAATGAGCAGTTCTTC.

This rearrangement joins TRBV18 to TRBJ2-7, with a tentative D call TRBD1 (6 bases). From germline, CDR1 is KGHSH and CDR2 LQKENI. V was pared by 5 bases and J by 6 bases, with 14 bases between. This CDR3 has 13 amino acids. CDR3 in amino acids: CASSRGSPCEQYF. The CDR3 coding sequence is TGTGCCAGCTCAAGGGGGAGCCCTTGCGAGCAGTACTTC.

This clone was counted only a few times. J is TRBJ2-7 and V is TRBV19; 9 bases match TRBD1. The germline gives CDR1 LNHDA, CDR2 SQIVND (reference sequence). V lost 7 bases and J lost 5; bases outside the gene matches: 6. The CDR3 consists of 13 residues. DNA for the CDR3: TGTGCCAGTATGGGACAGGGATTCAACGAGCAGTACTTC. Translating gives CASMGQGFNEQYF.

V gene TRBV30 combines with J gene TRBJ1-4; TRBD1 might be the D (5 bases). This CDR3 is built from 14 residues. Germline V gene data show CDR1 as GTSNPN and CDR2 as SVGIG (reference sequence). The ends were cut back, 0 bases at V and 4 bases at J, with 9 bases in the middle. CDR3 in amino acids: CAWSVVGHNEKLFF. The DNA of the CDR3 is TGTGCCTGGAGTGTGGTGGGGCATAATGAAAAACTGTTTTTT.

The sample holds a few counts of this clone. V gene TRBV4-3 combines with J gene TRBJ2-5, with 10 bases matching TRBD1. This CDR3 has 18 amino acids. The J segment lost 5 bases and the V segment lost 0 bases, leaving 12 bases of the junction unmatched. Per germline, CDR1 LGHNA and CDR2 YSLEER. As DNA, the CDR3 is TGCGCCAGCAGCCAAGATCGAGTTGGGACAGGGGCACACGAGACCCAGTACTTC. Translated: CASSQDRVGTGAHETQYF.

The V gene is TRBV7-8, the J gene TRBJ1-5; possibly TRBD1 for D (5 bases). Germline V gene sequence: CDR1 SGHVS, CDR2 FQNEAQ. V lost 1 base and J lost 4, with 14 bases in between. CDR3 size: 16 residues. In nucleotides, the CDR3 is TGTGCCAGCAGCTTAGTGGTGGGGGGGGGAAATCAGCCCCAGCATTTT. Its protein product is CASSLVVGGGNQPQHF.

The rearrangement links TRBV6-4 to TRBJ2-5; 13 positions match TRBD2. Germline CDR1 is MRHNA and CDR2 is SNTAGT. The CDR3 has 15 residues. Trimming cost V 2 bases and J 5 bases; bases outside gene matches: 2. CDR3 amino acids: CASSDLTSGRETQYF. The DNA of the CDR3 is TGTGCCAGCAGTGACCTGACTAGCGGGAGGGAGACCCAGTACTTC.

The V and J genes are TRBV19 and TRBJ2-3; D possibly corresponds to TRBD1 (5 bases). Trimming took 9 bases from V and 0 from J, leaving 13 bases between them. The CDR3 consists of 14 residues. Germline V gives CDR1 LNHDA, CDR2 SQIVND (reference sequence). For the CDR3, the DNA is TGTGCCAGCCCCCAAGGGGTTAGCACAGATACGCAGTATTTT. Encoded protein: CASPQGVSTDTQYF.

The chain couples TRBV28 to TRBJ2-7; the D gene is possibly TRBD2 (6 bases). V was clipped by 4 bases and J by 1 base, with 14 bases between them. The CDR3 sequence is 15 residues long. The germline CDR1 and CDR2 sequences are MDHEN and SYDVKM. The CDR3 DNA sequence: TGTGCCAGCAGTTCCCCTAGCGTTCCTTCCTACGAGCAGTACTTC. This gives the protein CASSSPSVPSYEQYF. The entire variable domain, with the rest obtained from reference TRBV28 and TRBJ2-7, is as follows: DVKVTQSSRYLVKRTGEKVFLECVQDMDHENMFWYRQDPGLGLRLIYFSYDVKMKEKGDIPEGYSVSREKKERFSLILESASTNQTSMYLCASSSPSVPSYEQYFGPGTRLTVT.

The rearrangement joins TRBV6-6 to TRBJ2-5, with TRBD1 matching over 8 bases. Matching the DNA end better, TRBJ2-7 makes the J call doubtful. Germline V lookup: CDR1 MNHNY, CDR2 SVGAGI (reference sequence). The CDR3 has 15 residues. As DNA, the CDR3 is TGTGCCAGCAGTTACCAGACAGGGGATTATCGCGAGCAGTACTTC. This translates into CASSYQTGDYREQYF.

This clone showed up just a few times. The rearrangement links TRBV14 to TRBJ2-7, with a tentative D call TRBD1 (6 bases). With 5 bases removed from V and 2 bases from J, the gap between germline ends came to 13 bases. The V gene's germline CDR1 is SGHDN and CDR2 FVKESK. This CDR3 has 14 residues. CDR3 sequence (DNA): TGTGCCAGCAGCTCCTGGACAGATCCCTACGAGCAGTACTTC. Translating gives CASSSWTDPYEQYF.